Listed below are T cell receptor beta chains from one sample, sequenced in a study of blood T cell repertoires in COVID-19. Method: immunoSEQ multiplex PCR; TCRdb's copy keeps in-frame clones and lacks some. The sample has about 250,000 clones; 86% are singletons. Sample: peripheral blood. The receptor source for this set is a woman aged 60-75 years who had recovered from COVID-19. Both conserved end residues are part of each CDR3. D genes are given only for firm matches. Size is stated for part of the rows, as once, few or many counts, or as a class when the clone is expanded.

abundance,j_gene,d_gene,len,v_gene,CDR3nt,CDR3aa
-,TRBJ1-4,-,15,TRBV5-4,TGTGCCAGCAGCTCAACAGGGAGGGTCGGGGAAAAACTGTTTTTT,CASSSTGRVGEKLFF
-,TRBJ1-5,TRBD1,14,TRBV2,TGTGCCAGCAGTGATAGGGGGCTGGTTCAGCCCCAGCATTTT,CASSDRGLVQPQHF
-,TRBJ1-3,-,11,TRBV28,TGTGCCAGCCGCGGGGGAAACACCATATATTTT,CASRGGNTIYF
-,TRBJ2-7,-,15,TRBV28,TGTGCCAGCAGTAACCCCTTCAACGGGGACTACGAGCAGTACTTC,CASSNPFNGDYEQYF
-,TRBJ1-4,TRBD1,15,TRBV7-2,TGTGCCAGCAGCTTAGGAGGGACAGGGGATGAAAAACTGTTTTTT,CASSLGGTGDEKLFF
-,TRBJ2-5,TRBD2,16,TRBV5-1,TGCGCCAGCAGCCAGGGACTAGCGGGGGCACAAGAGACCCAGTACTTC,CASSQGLAGAQETQYF
-,TRBJ2-7,-,13,TRBV11-2,TGTGCCAGCACTCCCGACTCTTCCTACGAGCAGTACTTC,CASTPDSSYEQYF
-,TRBJ2-7,-,15,TRBV5-5,TGTGCCAGCAGCTTGGGGGTCGGGGGCTCCTACGAGCAGTACTTC,CASSLGVGGSYEQYF
-,TRBJ1-1,-,14,TRBV6-2/TRBV6-3,TGTGCCAGCAGTTACTCTCCGGGGGACACTGAAGCTTTCTTT,CASSYSPGDTEAFF
-,TRBJ2-7,TRBD2,15,TRBV28,TGTGCCAGCAGTTTACGGGCGGGGGGGCCCTACGAGCAGTACTTC,CASSLRAGGPYEQYF
once,TRBJ2-7,TRBD2,15,TRBV5-4,TGTGCCAGCAGCCCAAAGCGGGGGGTGAAGGACGAGCAGTACTTC,CASSPKRGVKDEQYF
-,TRBJ2-7,TRBD1,13,TRBV7-2,TGTGCCAGCAGCTTCGACAGGGACTACGAGCAGTACTTC,CASSFDRDYEQYF
-,TRBJ1-3,TRBD1,16,TRBV2,TGTGCCAGCAGTGTGACAGGGATGGGGCTTGGAAACACCATATATTTT,CASSVTGMGLGNTIYF
-,TRBJ1-3,-,16,TRBV28,TGTGCCAGCAGTTCCCCTGAGACAAGCTCTGGAAACACCATATATTTT,CASSSPETSSGNTIYF